The next 27 T cell receptor beta chains were all read from a single sample in a study of beta chain features in type 1 diabetes. Whole-study findings and limits: Among patients with Type 1 diabetes, TCRB CDR3s were moderately but significantly shorter in every one of the four CD4+ subsets.

Reverse transcribing all isolated RNA meant expressed TCRB transcripts were sequenced. Data came from immunoSEQ multiplex PCR; TCRdb stores just in-frame clones and leaves some out. The sample has approximately 150,000 clones, roughly 10% seen once. Their cognate antigens are unknown. The sample consisted of central memory CD4+ T cells from blood. The origin of the receptors is a man aged 25-40 years with type 1 diabetes.

This clone was counted between two and nine times. The J gene is TRBJ2-1, the V gene TRBV27, with a possible D match to TRBD1 (6 bases). From germline, CDR1 is MNHEY and CDR2 SMNVEV (reference sequence). This CDR3 has 15 amino acids. V lost 0 bases and J 8 bases, leaving 14 bases between the germline ends. CDR3 loop: CASSLSGHLLDEQFF. CDR3 DNA: TGTGCCAGCAGTTTATCGGGACACCTTTTGGATGAGCAGTTCTTC.

The chain carries TRBV7-3 and TRBJ2-1; TRBD2 matches 14 bases. Trimming at V came to 8 bases and at J to 10 bases, leaving 4 bases not matched to a gene. CDR1 and CDR2 (germline): SGHTA, FQGTGA. The CDR3 is 13 residues long. The CDR3 sequence is CASGLAGGEEQFF. The CDR3 DNA reads as TGTGCCAGCGGACTAGCGGGGGGAGAAGAGCAGTTCTTC. The variable domain in full, with the rest retrieved from reference TRBV7-3 and TRBJ2-1, is GAGVSQTPSNKVTEKGKYVELRCDPISGHTALYWYRQSLGQGPEFLIYFQGTGAADDSGLPNDRFFAVRPEGSVSTLKIQRTERGDSAVYLCASGLAGGEEQFFGPGTRLTVL.

The rearrangement uses TRBV5-1 and TRBJ2-7, with 11 bases aligning to TRBD2. This CDR3 spans 14 amino acids. The J segment lost 2 bases and the V segment lost 3 bases, leaving 1 base of the junction unmatched. Germline CDR1 and CDR2: SGHRS and YFSETQ. CDR3 region: CASSSSGGPYEQYF. The DNA for the CDR3 is TGCGCCAGCAGCTCTAGCGGGGGGCCCTACGAGCAGTACTTC.

This rearrangement joins TRBV5-1 to TRBJ2-7, with a possible D match to TRBD1 (6 bases). V was trimmed by 2 bases and J by 3 bases, leaving 9 bases between them. The CDR3 spans 13 residues. Germline V gene lookup returns CDR1 SGHRS and CDR2 YFSETQ. The DNA for the CDR3 is TGCGCCAGCAGCTTCGGACAGTTCTACGAGCAGTACTTC. This codes for CASSFGQFYEQYF.

This clone showed up just a few times. The chain recombines TRBV10-3 with TRBJ1-6; TRBD1 matches 7 bases. After removal of 3 bases from V and 5 bases from J, the junction contained 1 base not matched to a gene. Per the germline V gene, CDR1 is ENHRY and CDR2 is SYGVKD. The CDR3 consists of 14 residues. The CDR3 DNA is TGTGCCATCAGTGAAGGGGGCGATAATTCACCCCTCCACTTT. Amino acid sequence: CAISEGGDNSPLHF.

About this clone: Other nucleotide sequences from this sample produce the same CDR3. J is TRBJ1-6 and V is TRBV11-2; 9 bases agree with TRBD1. The length of the CDR3 is 14 residues. The V gene's germline CDR1 is SGHAT and CDR2 FQNNGV. V was clipped by 4 bases and J by 10 bases; unmatched bases: 5. CDR3: CASSYGQGKSPLHF. The CDR3 DNA reads TGTGCCAGCAGCTACGGACAGGGGAAGTCACCCCTCCACTTT.

With regard to this clone: This sample includes further DNA sequences coding for the same CDR3. V usage is TRBV6-5 and J usage is TRBJ1-6; D remains unclear. Deletions cut 0 bases from V and 8 bases from J, with 11 bases between. The CDR3 runs to 15 residues. Germline V gene sequence: CDR1 MNHEY, CDR2 SVGAGI. The DNA for the CDR3 is TGTGCCAGCAGTTACTCTAGGACGGGAGATTCACCCCTCCACTTT. This encodes CASSYSRTGDSPLHF.

V gene TRBV9 combines with J gene TRBJ2-1; 10 bases map to TRBD1. Looked up from germline, CDR1 is SGDLS and CDR2 is YYNGEE. The CDR3 length is 16 residues. V gave up 3 bases and J gave up 2 bases; unmatched junction bases: 5. The CDR3 region is CASSAATGGTYNEQFF. CDR3 nucleotides: TGTGCCAGCAGCGCAGCGACAGGGGGCACCTACAATGAGCAGTTCTTC.

The V gene is TRBV5-1, the J gene TRBJ1-6; tentatively, D is TRBD1 (5 bases). The germline V gene encodes CDR1 SGHRS and CDR2 YFSETQ. V shed 8 bases and J shed 5 bases, with 11 bases lying between them. This CDR3 has 13 residues. The CDR3 nucleotides read TGCGCCAGTTCCGACAGCGATAATTCACCCCTCCACTTT. Its protein is CASSDSDNSPLHF.

This clone has only a few counts. This chain joins TRBV7-2 and TRBJ2-7; 11 nucleotides align to TRBD1. Losses at the gene ends were 5 bases for V and 2 bases for J; bases not matched to a gene: 5. The CDR3 contains 15 residues. Looked up from germline, CDR1 is SGHTA and CDR2 is FQGNSA. DNA of the CDR3: TGTGCCAGCAGCGCGCGGGACAGGGGGGCCTACGAGCAGTACTTC. It translates to CASSARDRGAYEQYF.

The chain has TRBV7-9 and TRBJ2-4; 7 bases are a match to TRBD2. Germline CDR1 is SEHNR and CDR2 is FQNEAQ (reference sequence). V shed 2 bases, J shed 11 bases, and the junction held 6 bases outside the gene matches. The length of the CDR3 is 13 residues. This chain's CDR3 is CASSLSGTKVQYF. In nucleotides, the CDR3 is TGTGCCAGCAGCTTAAGCGGGACTAAGGTTCAGTACTTC. Full variable domain (outside the CDR3, taken from reference TRBV7-9 and TRBJ2-4): DTGVSQNPRHKITKRGQNVTFRCDPISEHNRLYWYRQTLGQGPEFLTYFQNEAQLEKSRLLSDRFSAERPKGSFSTLEIQRTEQGDSAMYLCASSLSGTKVQYFGAGTRLSVL.

The sample holds a few counts of this clone. The chain has TRBV29-1 and TRBJ2-7; TRBD1 matches at 10 bases. The trim removed 6 bases at V and 5 bases at J, leaving 7 bases unmatched. The CDR3 has 13 amino acids. Germline assignment: CDR1 SQVTM and CDR2 ANQGSEA. CDR3 loop: CSVTGTGDHEQYF. The DNA of the CDR3 is TGCAGCGTAACGGGGACAGGGGACCACGAGCAGTACTTC.

This clone was picked up a small number of times. Additional DNA sequences in this sample encode the identical CDR3. CDR3 region: CASSISGYGYTF. The CDR3 DNA follows: TGTGCCAGTAGTATTTCAGGGTATGGCTACACCTTC. V gene TRBV19 combines with J gene TRBJ1-2, with D possibly TRBD1 on 5 matching bases. Trimming took off 3 bases at V and 5 bases at J, with 7 bases between the two ends. Per the germline V gene, CDR1 is LNHDA and CDR2 is SQIVND (reference sequence). The CDR3 has 12 amino acids.

This clone was seen a few times. The rearrangement uses TRBV4-3 and TRBJ1-2; D is unresolved. The V gene lost 0 bases and the J gene lost 4 bases, with 15 bases spanning the gap. Germline CDR1 reads LGHNA; CDR2 reads YSLEER. This CDR3 has 16 residues. CDR3 coding DNA: TGCGCCAGCAGCCAAGATGGTGGTTATTCTAGCTATGGCTACACCTTC. Its protein product is CASSQDGGYSSYGYTF.

This rearrangement joins TRBV6-6 to TRBJ1-5, with TRBD1 matching 8 bases. The CDR3 contains 14 residues. Looked up from germline, CDR1 is MNHNY and CDR2 is SVGAGI (reference sequence). J lost 6 bases, V lost 7 bases, and 8 bases had no gene match. CDR3 DNA: TGTGCCAGCAATTCCGGACAGGGCAGTCAGCCCCAGCATTTT. Translating gives CASNSGQGSQPQHF.

CDR3 sequence: CASTRSDRAREKLFF. In nucleotides, the CDR3 is TGTGCCAGCACCAGATCGGACAGGGCTAGGGAAAAACTGTTTTTT. J is TRBJ1-4 and V is TRBV9, with 8 bases matching TRBD1. Germline V gene data show CDR1 as SGDLS and CDR2 as YYNGEE. CDR3 length: 15 residues. After removal of 6 bases from V and 8 bases from J, the junction contained 12 bases not matched to a gene.

This clone appeared a few times. The gene calls are TRBV7-3 and TRBJ2-3, with D maybe TRBD1 (6 bases). Trimming cost V 5 bases and J 7 bases, with 13 bases left between them. Germline V gene lookup returns CDR1 SGHTA and CDR2 FQGTGA. The CDR3 totals 13 residues. The CDR3 DNA follows: TGTGCCAGCAGCCTCAACAGGGCCCATACGCAGTATTTT. This gives the protein CASSLNRAHTQYF.

The chain uses TRBV6-4 and TRBJ2-7; TRBD2 agrees at 7 bases. Trimming cost V 3 bases and J 4 bases; bases outside gene matches: 9. Germline V gene lookup returns CDR1 MRHNA and CDR2 SNTAGT. This CDR3 region has 15 residues. Here the CDR3 reads CASSEAGTKGYEQYF. The CDR3 DNA reads as TGTGCCAGCAGTGAAGCCGGGACTAAGGGATACGAGCAGTACTTC.

This clone was seen a handful of times. The chain carries TRBV6-5 and TRBJ1-2; TRBD1 matches at 10 bases. The CDR3 loop spans 15 amino acids. CDR1 MNHEY and CDR2 SVGAGI come from the germline V gene. The ends lost 6 bases at V and 3 bases at J; junction bases unmatched: 7. CDR3 amino acids: CASRRRTGGDYGYTF. The CDR3 DNA reads as TGTGCCAGCAGACGACGGACAGGGGGAGACTATGGCTACACCTTC.

Note on this clone: At one boundary the junction diverges from the germline segment, which might be a read error. The J gene is TRBJ2-5, the V gene TRBV7-7; TRBD2 agrees at 8 bases. The CDR3 loop spans 14 amino acids. Germline V lookup: CDR1 SSHAT, CDR2 FNYEAQ (reference sequence). DNA for the CDR3: TGTGCTAGCAGCTTTGGGACTAGGCAAGAGACCCAGTACTTC. This translates into CASSFGTRQETQYF.

The chain couples TRBV27 to TRBJ2-3, with a tentative D call TRBD1 (6 bases). CDR3 length: 14 residues. CDR1 is MNHEY and CDR2 is SMNVEV in the germline V gene (reference sequence). Trimming removed 0 bases at V and 5 bases at J, with 9 bases between. The CDR3 coding sequence is TGTGCCAGCAGTTTATCGGGGGCAGGAGATACGCAGTATTTT. Translated: CASSLSGAGDTQYF.

This clone was counted between two and nine times. The chain has TRBV28 and TRBJ2-7, with TRBD1 identical over 8 bases. The trim removed 8 bases at V and 3 bases at J, leaving 6 bases unmatched. The V gene's germline CDR1 is MDHEN and CDR2 SYDVKM. This CDR3 region has 13 residues. DNA of the CDR3: TGTGCCAGCGGAAGGACAGGGCGCTACGAGCAGTACTTC. It encodes CASGRTGRYEQYF. The whole variable domain, filled in from reference TRBV28 and TRBJ2-7, reads DVKVTQSSRYLVKRTGEKVFLECVQDMDHENMFWYRQDPGLGLRLIYFSYDVKMKEKGDIPEGYSVSREKKERFSLILESASTNQTSMYLCASGRTGRYEQYFGPGTRLTVT.

The chain recombines TRBV7-2 with TRBJ1-5; 7 bases line up with TRBD1. The germline V gene has CDR1 SGHTA and CDR2 FQGNSA. The CDR3 is 15 residues long. The trim removed 2 bases at V and 7 bases at J, leaving 8 bases unmatched. This CDR3 is CASSLTGTVRQPQHF. The DNA for the CDR3 is TGTGCCAGCAGCTTAACGGGGACAGTGAGACAGCCCCAGCATTTT.

Details on this clone: This specimen includes other DNA sequences encoding the same CDR3. CDR3 region: CASSYSSGGGYEQYF. The DNA for the CDR3 is TGTGCCAGCAGTTACTCGAGCGGGGGGGGCTACGAGCAGTACTTC. V and J are TRBV6-5 and TRBJ2-7, with TRBD2 matching 10 bases. V trimming: 0 bases; J trimming: 3 bases; junction bases outside the gene matches: 2. CDR3 length: 15 amino acids. The germline CDR1 and CDR2 sequences are MNHEY and SVGAGI.

Ten or more counts support this clone. The V and J genes are TRBV30 and TRBJ1-5; D not certain. Trimming pared 5 bases from V and 1 base from J, leaving 9 bases between. CDR3 size: 13 residues. CDR1 GTSNPN and CDR2 SVGIG come from the germline V gene (reference sequence). This CDR3 is CAWAGGSNQPQHF. In nucleotides, the CDR3 is TGTGCCTGGGCGGGAGGAAGCAATCAGCCCCAGCATTTT. Variable domain in full (rest from reference TRBV30 and TRBJ1-5): SQTIHQWPATLVQPVGSPLSLECTVEGTSNPNLYWYRQAAGRGLQLLFYSVGIGQISSEVPQNLSASRPQDRQFILSSKKLLLSDSGFYLCAWAGGSNQPQHFGDGTRLSIL.

This clone has just a few counts. V and J are TRBV7-8 and TRBJ2-2, with D unresolved. Germline-derived CDR1 and CDR2 are SGHVS and FQNEAQ. The V end lost 5 bases, the J end lost 7 bases, and 11 bases lay between the germline ends. The CDR3 totals 13 residues. The CDR3, as DNA: TGTGCCAGCAGCACGTCTCGACACGGGGAGCTGTTTTTT. Translating gives CASSTSRHGELFF.

This chain uses TRBV5-1 with TRBJ2-3; 11 bases line up with TRBD2. V was pared by 7 bases and J by 4 bases, with 8 bases of the junction left unmatched. The CDR3 has 15 amino acids. Germline-derived CDR1 and CDR2 are SGHRS and YFSETQ. The CDR3 loop reads CASQRLAGFADTQYF. CDR3 in DNA: TGCGCCAGCCAACGACTAGCGGGGTTCGCAGATACGCAGTATTTT.